The 18 T cell receptor beta chains below were found in one sample sequenced in a study of metastatic and nonmetastatic thyroid tumors. MiXCR was used by TCRdb to re-call the PCR reads. Found here are some 52,000 clones, roughly 15% of them singletons; the top ten hold approximately 3%. Thyroid surgery had not been preceded by any treatment in any patient. Sequenced input: blood. Receptor source: a female donor with papillary thyroid cancer or a benign thyroid nodule (not recorded which). Some clones in this sample may be carry-over from other donors' samples.

The gene calls are TRBV12-3 or TRBV12-4 and TRBJ2-7, with D possibly TRBD1 on 7 matching bases. The V gene lost 3 bases and the J gene lost 8 bases, with 11 bases spanning the gap. The CDR3 has 12 residues. The CDR3 here is CASSFQGGQQYF. DNA for the CDR3: TGTGCCAGCAGTTTTCAGGGGGGCCAGCAGTACTTC.

This clone was observed at least ten times. The chain has TRBV7-8 and TRBJ2-1, with D possibly TRBD2 on 6 matching bases. The CDR3 loop spans 15 amino acids. Germline lookup yields CDR1 SGHVS and CDR2 FQNEAQ. The germline V and J ends were trimmed by 6 bases and 1 base, with 13 bases remaining between them. CDR3 amino acids: CASRFRDSSYNEQFF. CDR3 nucleotides: TGTGCCAGCAGGTTCCGGGACTCTTCCTACAATGAGCAGTTCTTC.

This clone was detected ten times or more. The CDR3 DNA is TGTGCCAGCAGTGAGACTAGCGGCTCCTACGAGCAGTACTTC. Protein sequence: CASSETSGSYEQYF. The rearrangement links TRBV25-1 to TRBJ2-7; 9 positions agree with TRBD2. V was pared by 3 bases and J by 0 bases, with 0 bases of the junction left unmatched. Germline CDR1 reads MGHDK; CDR2 reads SYGVNS. The CDR3 loop spans 14 amino acids.

Many counts were recorded for this clone. This sequence joins TRBV2 and TRBJ2-2; D might be TRBD2 (5 bases). The CDR3 totals 14 residues. V was cut by 7 bases and J by 4 bases, with 13 bases left in between. The germline CDR1 and CDR2 sequences are SNHLY and FYNNEI. Here the CDR3 reads CASTGYLSTGELFF. CDR3 nucleotides: TGTGCCAGCACGGGGTACCTTAGCACCGGGGAGCTGTTTTTT.

This clone came up many times. This chain uses TRBV5-1 with TRBJ1-2; no clear D. The CDR3 is 12 amino acids. CDR1 and CDR2 from the germline V gene are SGHRS and YFSETQ. Trimming pared 0 bases from V and 6 bases from J, leaving 6 bases between. CDR3 bases: TGCGCCAGCAGCTTGGGTATGGATGGCTACACCTTC. It codes for CASSLGMDGYTF.

V usage is TRBV6-1 and J usage is TRBJ2-7; weak D call: TRBD2 (5 bases). Germline V lookup: CDR1 MNHNS, CDR2 SASEGT. The V end lost 5 bases, the J end lost 2 bases, and 16 bases lay between the germline ends. The CDR3 has 15 residues. The CDR3 bases are TGTGCCAGCAGTCGTTTGCTGGAGGTCCCCTACGAGCAGTACTTC. Translating it yields CASSRLLEVPYEQYF.

This clone showed up just a few times. This sequence may be a read error, since a much larger clone differs from it by one base. V gene TRBV9 combines with J gene TRBJ1-1; unclear D gene. Trimming took 6 bases from V and 3 from J, leaving 9 bases between them. Germline CDR1 is SGDLS and CDR2 is YYNGEE. The CDR3 covers 12 residues. CDR3 in amino acids: CASKVDYTEAFF. Written as DNA, the CDR3 is TGTGCCAGCAAGGTGGACTACACTGAAGCTTTCTTT. Drawing the rest from reference TRBV9 and TRBJ1-1, the complete variable domain is DSGVTQTPKHLITATGQRVTLRCSPRSGDLSVYWYQQSLDQGLQFLIQYYNGEERAKGNILERFSAQQFPDLHSELNLSSLELGDSALYFCASKVDYTEAFFGQGTRLTVV.

This clone was seen repeatedly, ten times or more. The V gene is TRBV2, the J gene TRBJ2-7; D remains unclear. Trimming removed 5 bases from V and 5 bases from J, with 10 bases in between. The V gene's germline CDR1 is SNHLY and CDR2 FYNNEI. The CDR3 totals 12 residues. Here the CDR3 DNA reads TGTGCCAGCAGTTTCGGTCCGGACGAGCAGTACTTC. Protein: CASSFGPDEQYF.

This clone was seen at least ten times. The rearrangement links TRBV18 to TRBJ1-2; 10 bases fit TRBD1. With V trimmed by 4 bases and J by 3 bases, 5 bases remained unmatched. The germline V gene encodes CDR1 KGHSH and CDR2 LQKENI. The CDR3 covers 15 residues. The CDR3 is CASSLGQGTDYGYTF. The CDR3 DNA is TGTGCCAGCTCACTGGGACAGGGGACAGACTATGGCTACACCTTC.

The V and J genes are TRBV6-1 and TRBJ2-1, with TRBD1 matching 8 bases. The CDR3 runs 14 residues. Trimming cost V 8 bases and J 4 bases; bases outside gene matches: 7. Per the germline V gene, CDR1 is MNHNS and CDR2 is SASEGT. CDR3 bases: TGTGCCAGCGGTCCGACAGGGGCATACAATGAGCAGTTCTTC. Residues: CASGPTGAYNEQFF.

This chain joins TRBV7-3 and TRBJ2-3; D unresolved. This CDR3 spans 15 amino acids. Trimming cost V 4 bases and J 1 base, with 12 bases left between them. Germline V gene data show CDR1 as SGHTA and CDR2 as FQGTGA. CDR3 sequence reads: CASSSKNRGTDTQYF. The CDR3 DNA reads as TGTGCCAGCAGCTCTAAGAATAGAGGCACAGATACGCAGTATTTT.

This clone occurred many times. The gene calls are TRBV29-1 and TRBJ1-1; D may be TRBD1 (6 bases). The CDR3 spans 16 residues. From germline, CDR1 is SQVTM and CDR2 ANQGSEA. V lost 6 bases and J 3 bases, leaving 23 bases between the germline ends. CDR3 DNA: TGCAGCGTGTACATTTTGTTAGGGACAAGGGACACTGAAGCTTTCTTT. It yields the protein CSVYILLGTRDTEAFF.

This clone rates as medium-sized. This chain links TRBV6-1 with TRBJ1-6; the match to TRBD1 covers 8 bases. The J segment lost 13 bases and the V segment lost 5 bases, leaving 7 bases of the junction unmatched. The CDR3 is 13 amino acids. Germline assignment: CDR1 MNHNS and CDR2 SASEGT. CDR3 protein: CASSLQQGDPLHF. The DNA for the CDR3 is TGTGCCAGCAGTTTGCAACAGGGGGATCCCCTCCACTTT.

This clone has a count of ten or more. J is TRBJ1-5 and V is TRBV10-3; 10 positions agree with TRBD1. Germline trimming cut 5 bases from V and 3 bases from J; bases unmatched to any gene: 7. Germline V gene lookup returns CDR1 ENHRY and CDR2 SYGVKD. The CDR3 is 16 residues long. CDR3 coding DNA: TGTGCCATCAGTCCCGGGACAGGGGCTCACAATCAGCCCCAGCATTTT. Its translation is CAISPGTGAHNQPQHF.

This clone has a count of ten or more. The rearrangement uses TRBV29-1 and TRBJ1-1; a weak D match, TRBD1 (5 bases). CDR1 and CDR2 (germline): SQVTM, ANQGSEA. Trimming took 5 bases from V and 0 from J, leaving 10 bases between them. There are 13 residues in the CDR3. The CDR3 DNA sequence: TGCAGCGTTTCGGACACCATGAACACTGAAGCTTTCTTT. This translates into CSVSDTMNTEAFF.

This clone was counted many times. The chain joins TRBV6-5 to TRBJ2-1; 9 positions agree with TRBD2. From germline, CDR1 is MNHEY and CDR2 SVGAGI. V trimming: 2 bases; J trimming: 4 bases; junction bases outside the gene matches: 12. The CDR3 spans 18 residues. The CDR3 loop reads CASSYQIRQAGGYNEQFF. CDR3 DNA: TGTGCCAGCAGTTACCAGATTCGACAAGCGGGAGGTTACAATGAGCAGTTCTTC.

This clone was seen many times. The rearrangement links TRBV19 to TRBJ2-7, with 9 bases aligning to TRBD2. Germline assignment: CDR1 LNHDA and CDR2 SQIVND (reference sequence). CDR3 size: 14 residues. After removal of 3 bases from V and 5 bases from J, the junction contained 5 bases not matched to a gene. The CDR3 coding sequence is TGTGCCAGTAGTATTCAAGCGGGAGGCCACGAGCAGTACTTC. It codes for CASSIQAGGHEQYF.

With respect to this clone: The CDR3 end shows no conserved phenylalanine or tryptophan, and so a read error is likely. Here the CDR3 reads CSSRGWTGLDTEAFL. CDR3 DNA sequence: TGCAGTTCTAGAGGTTGGACGGGATTGGACACTGAAGCTTTCCTT. This rearrangement joins TRBV20-1 to TRBJ1-1; D is unresolved. This CDR3 has 15 residues. In germline, CDR1 is DFQATT, CDR2 SNEGSKA (reference sequence).